This T cell receptor (beta chain) is drawn from a study of T cells in Graves' hyperthyroidism and ophthalmopathy. Per the germline V gene, CDR1 is SGHTA and CDR2 is FQGNSA. J gave up 9 bases and V 1 base, and 7 bases lay outside the gene matches. The CDR3 sequence is 15 residues long. Researchers amplified the TCR beta CDR3 regions from RNA transcripts. A set of HTBI primers served as the primers for a first-round RT-PCR of the TCR CDR3. TCRdb ran MiXCR on the multiplex PCR reads and lists one entry per CDR3 protein. In the table there are roughly 420,000 distinct CDR3 sequences, about an eighth of which are singletons. With a duration under 2 months, the hyperthyroidism was newly diagnosed in patients aged 18 to 65. Exclusion of patients followed from uncontrolled infection, other autoimmune disease, pregnancy or lactation. On the basis of clinical symptoms, serum thyroxine and TRAb, thyroid ultrasound and orbital computed tomography, diagnoses were made.

This sequence originates from a woman aged 18 to 35 with Graves' hyperthyroidism. Sequencing was performed on blood. The chain is built from TRBV7-2 and TRBJ2-1; 9 bases align to TRBD2. CDR3 in amino acids: CASSLVGGRDGEQFF. The CDR3 region has the DNA TGTGCCAGCAGCTTAGTCGGCGGGAGGGATGGTGAGCAGTTCTTC. Combining the CDR3 with reference TRBV7-2 and TRBJ2-1 gives the whole variable domain GAGVSQSPSNKVTEKGKDVELRCDPISGHTALYWYRQSLGQGLEFLIYFQGNSAPDKSGLPSDRFSAERTGGSVSTLTIQRTQQEDSAVYLCASSLVGGRDGEQFFGPGTRLTVL.